Sequencing of this TCR beta chain was carried out in a study of T cell responses to AZD1222 COVID-19 vaccine. Study outcomes and limitations: Repertoires were obtained only post-peak T cell response. Spike-specific TCR breadth and depth went up after people got two AZD1222 doses.

V was cut by 4 bases and J by 7 bases, with 14 bases left in between. The CDR3 totals 13 residues. The germline V gene encodes CDR1 SGHRS and CDR2 YFSETQ. Note on this clone: The target antigen is unknown.

Profiled with immunoSEQ multiplex PCR; TCRdb holds only in-frame clones, not every one. The sample includes about 130,000 clones, over 75% of them seen just once. J is TRBJ1-2 and V is TRBV5-1, with D possibly matching TRBD1 (5 bases). The origin of this receptor is an adult who received the MenACWY meningococcal vaccine as a control. The input for sequencing was peripheral blood, taken 28 days after the second dose of the MenACWY control vaccine. The CDR3 protein is CASSPGGAPGYTF. CDR3 in DNA: TGCGCCAGCAGCCCTGGAGGGGCGCCTGGCTACACCTTC. The full variable domain, in which reference TRBV5-1 and TRBJ1-2 provide the parts outside the CDR3, is KAGVTQTPRYLIKTRGQQVTLSCSPISGHRSVSWYQQTPGQGLQFLFEYFSETQRNKGNFPGRFSGRQFSNSRSEMNVSTLELGDSALYLCASSPGGAPGYTFGSGTRLTVV.